This TCR beta chain emerged from a study of T cells in Graves' hyperthyroidism and ophthalmopathy. Turning to the study itself: The blood sample was taken at first diagnosis, before treatment began.

Trimming took 3 bases from V and 6 from J, leaving 11 bases between them. The CDR3 is 12 amino acids. Germline lookup yields CDR1 GTSNPN and CDR2 SVGIG (reference sequence). This clonotype appeared once. Disease lasting under 3 months, a NOSPECS grade of at least 4, and a Clinical Activity Score of at least 3 were features of the ophthalmopathy patients. Roughly 9.1 ml of fresh peripheral blood supplied the PBMCs. Amplification targeted TCR beta CDR3 regions from RNA transcripts. TCR CDR3 underwent first-round RT-PCR with the HTBI primer set. TCRdb fed the multiplex PCR reads into MiXCR, producing one record per CDR3 protein. The data show hundreds of thousands of distinct CDR3 sequences, about 14% seen once.

This chain connects TRBV30 to TRBJ1-1; D perhaps matches TRBD1 (5 bases). Sequenced sample: blood. The origin of this receptor is a woman aged 40-49 years with Graves' ophthalmopathy. The CDR3 loop reads CAWSADTPEAFF. CDR3 bases: TGTGCCTGGAGCGCGGACACCCCTGAAGCTTTCTTT.